The present T cell receptor beta chain was sequenced within a study of radiation and T cells in renal cell carcinoma. Some clones are missing from TCRdb's copy, which holds only in-frame ones; the method was immunoSEQ multiplex PCR. Of about 120,000 clones in the sample, roughly four fifths were seen once. The CDR3 spans 15 residues. The J segment lost 4 bases and the V segment lost 5 bases, leaving 7 bases of the junction unmatched. Germline CDR1 and CDR2: SGHNT and YYREEE (reference sequence). For this clone: Its antigen is not identified.

This sample's time point: blood 2 weeks post-SBRT. Noted treatment: 15 Gy SBRT to primary tumor, nephrectomy 4 weeks later. Clear cell pathology was present in this patient's renal cell carcinoma. Overall study findings and caveats: Top tumor clonotypes rose in blood 2 weeks post-radiation, then contracted.

This clonotype was obtained from a woman aged 55-69 years with renal cell carcinoma. The chain uses TRBV5-4 and TRBJ1-1, with 11 positions matching TRBD1. The source material was blood, sampled from a patient whose treatment included radiotherapy and nephrectomy. Here the CDR3 reads CASSWDRGSSTEAFF. The CDR3 bases are TGTGCCAGCAGTTGGGACAGGGGGAGTAGCACTGAAGCTTTCTTT.